The clone carrying this T cell receptor beta chain occurred many times. The antigen remains unidentified. Building the TCR beta libraries relied on iRepertoire HTBI primers, and CDR3 regions underwent Arm-PCR. How the authors handled the data: Sequenced samples collectively carried under 75 TRBV and 12 to 15 TRBJ segments. TCRdb re-called the multiplex PCR reads with MiXCR, one entry per CDR3 protein. What appears here as the V and J calls and clone size reflects TCRdb's work, not the paper's. The sample lists 620,000 or so distinct CDR3 sequences; roughly 16% were seen once. This specimen comes from a study of regulatory T cells in long-lasting Graves disease. Study-wide results and limits: Whereas about a thousand public clonotypes were shared by new patients, persistent patients shared more, at some 2,500.

The germline CDR1 and CDR2 sequences are MDHEN and SYDVKM. After removal of 6 bases from V and 1 base from J, the junction contained 10 bases not matched to a gene. The CDR3 is 16 amino acids. Time point given: newly diagnosed GD, antithyroid drugs for less than 3 months. From PBMCs, RNA was extracted and then used to make the TCR library. From each patient, nine milliliters of peripheral blood was drawn and collected into an EDTA anticoagulant tube. These data are also associated with another study on T cells in Graves' hyperthyroidism and ophthalmopathy.

Sample: peripheral blood mononuclear cells (PBMCs), taken at new diagnosis, from a patient treated with antithyroid drugs. The clonotype comes from a woman aged 25 to 45 with Graves disease. This chain links TRBV28 with TRBJ2-7, with 9 bases aligning to TRBD1. The CDR3 region is CASRGNPGQGSYEQYF. DNA for the CDR3: TGTGCCAGCAGGGGGAACCCGGGACAGGGATCCTACGAGCAGTACTTC.